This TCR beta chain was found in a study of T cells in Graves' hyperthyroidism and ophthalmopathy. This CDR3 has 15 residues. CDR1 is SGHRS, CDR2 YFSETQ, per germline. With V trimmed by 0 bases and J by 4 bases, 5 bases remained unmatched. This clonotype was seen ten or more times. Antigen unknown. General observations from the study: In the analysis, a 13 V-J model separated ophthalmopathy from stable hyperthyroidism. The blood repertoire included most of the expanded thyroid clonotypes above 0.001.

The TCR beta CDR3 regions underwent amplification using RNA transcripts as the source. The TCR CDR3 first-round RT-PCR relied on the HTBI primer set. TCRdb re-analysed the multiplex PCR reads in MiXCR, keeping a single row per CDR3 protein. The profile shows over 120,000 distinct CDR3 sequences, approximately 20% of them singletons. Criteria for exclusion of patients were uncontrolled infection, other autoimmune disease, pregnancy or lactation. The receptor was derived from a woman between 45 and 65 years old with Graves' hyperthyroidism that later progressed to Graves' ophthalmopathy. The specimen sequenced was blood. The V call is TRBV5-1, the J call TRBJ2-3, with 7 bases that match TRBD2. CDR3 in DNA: TGCGCCAGCAGCTTGGGCGGGAGCTACGCAGATACGCAGTATTTT. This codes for CASSLGGSYADTQYF.